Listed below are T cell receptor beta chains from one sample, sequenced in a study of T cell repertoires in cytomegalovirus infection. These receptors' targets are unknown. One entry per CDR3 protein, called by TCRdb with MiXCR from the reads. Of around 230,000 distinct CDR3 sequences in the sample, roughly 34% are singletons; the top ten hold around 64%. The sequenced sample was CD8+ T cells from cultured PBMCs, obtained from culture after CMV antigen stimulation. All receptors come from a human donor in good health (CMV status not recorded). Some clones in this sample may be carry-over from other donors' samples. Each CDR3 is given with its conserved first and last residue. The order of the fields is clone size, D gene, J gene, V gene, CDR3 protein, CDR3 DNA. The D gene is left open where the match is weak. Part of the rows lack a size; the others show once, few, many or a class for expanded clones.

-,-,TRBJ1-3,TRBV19,CASIPPTGSGNTIYF,TGTGCCAGTATTCCCCCGACAGGCTCTGGAAACACCATATATTTT
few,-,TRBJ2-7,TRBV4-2,CASSPGVGTSYEQYF,TGTGCCAGCAGCCCGGGAGTAGGGACCTCATACGAGCAGTACTTC
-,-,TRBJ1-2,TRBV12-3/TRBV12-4,CASSLDVVETYGYTF,TGTGCCAGCAGTTTAGATGTCGTAGAAACCTATGGCTACACCTTC
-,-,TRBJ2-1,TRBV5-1,CASSRPGESYNEQFF,TGCGCCAGCAGCCGACCGGGGGAGTCCTACAATGAGCAGTTCTTC
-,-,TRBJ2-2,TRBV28,CASRSNRGTNTGELFF,TGTGCCAGCAGATCAAACCGGGGAACGAACACCGGGGAGCTGTTTTTT
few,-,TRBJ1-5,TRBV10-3,CATQKGVVSNQPQHF,TGTGCCACCCAGAAGGGGGTCGTTAGCAATCAGCCCCAGCATTTT
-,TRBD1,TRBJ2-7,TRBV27,CASSGTGPEQYF,TGTGCCAGCAGTGGGACAGGGCCCGAGCAGTACTTC
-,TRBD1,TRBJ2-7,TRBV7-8,CASSLPGTGEHEQYF,TGTGCCAGCAGCTTACCCGGGACAGGGGAGCACGAGCAGTACTTC
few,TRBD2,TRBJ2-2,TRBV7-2,CASSPRLAGGSNTGELFF,TGTGCCAGCAGCCCTAGACTAGCGGGGGGTTCGAACACCGGGGAGCTGTTTTTT
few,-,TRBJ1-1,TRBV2,CASSEGGAGAEAFF,TGTGCCAGCAGTGAGGGGGGAGCCGGGGCTGAAGCTTTCTTT
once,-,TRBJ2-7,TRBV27,CASSFSPRTVPYEQYF,TGTGCCAGCAGTTTCTCCCCTAGGACAGTCCCCTACGAGCAGTACTTC
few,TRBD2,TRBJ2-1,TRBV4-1,CASSLRLAGGRNEQFF,TGCGCCAGCAGCCTCCGACTAGCGGGAGGGCGGAATGAGCAGTTCTTC
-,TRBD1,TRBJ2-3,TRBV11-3,CASSWGGQGTDTQYF,TGTGCCAGCAGCTGGGGGGGACAGGGAACAGATACGCAGTATTTT
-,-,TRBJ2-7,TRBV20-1,CSARDFLATYEQYF,TGCAGTGCTAGAGATTTTCTAGCGACCTACGAGCAGTACTTC
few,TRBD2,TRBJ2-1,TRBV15,CATSSSGSLYEQFF,TGTGCCACCAGCAGTAGCGGGAGTCTATATGAGCAGTTCTTC
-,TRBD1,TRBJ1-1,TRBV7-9,CASSLAGTENTEAFF,TGTGCCAGCAGCTTAGCTGGGACAGAGAACACTGAAGCTTTCTTT
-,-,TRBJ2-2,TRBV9,CASSTPGGRTNTGELFF,TGTGCCAGCAGCACCCCTGGGGGGCGGACGAACACCGGGGAGCTGTTTTTT
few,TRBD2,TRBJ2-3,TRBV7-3,CASSLERGGPDTQYF,TGTGCCAGCAGCTTAGAACGGGGGGGCCCAGATACGCAGTATTTT
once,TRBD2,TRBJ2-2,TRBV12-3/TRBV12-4,CASALDWPSGVPGSTGELFF,TGTGCCAGCGCCCTCGATTGGCCTAGCGGGGTACCCGGGAGCACCGGGGAGCTGTTTTTT
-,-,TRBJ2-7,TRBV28,CASMLWNEQYF,TGTGCCAGCATGTTATGGAACGAGCAGTACTTC
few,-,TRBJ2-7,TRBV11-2,CASSLGVIYEQYF,TGTGCCAGCAGCTTAGGTGTGATCTACGAGCAGTACTTC
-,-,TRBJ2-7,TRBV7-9,CASSLGTGLPSYEQYF,TGTGCCAGCAGCTTAGGGACAGGACTACCCTCCTACGAGCAGTACTTC
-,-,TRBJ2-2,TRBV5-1,CASSVGQILGTGELFF,TGCGCCAGCAGCGTAGGACAGATCTTGGGCACCGGGGAGCTGTTTTTT
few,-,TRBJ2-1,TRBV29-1,CSVEDMALGDSYNEQFF,TGCAGCGTTGAAGATATGGCGCTCGGGGACTCCTACAATGAGCAGTTCTTC
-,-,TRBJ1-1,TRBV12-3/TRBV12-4,CASSPTVILGRKVAFF,TGTGCCAGCAGTCCCACCGTTATTCTGGGGAGGAAGGTAGCTTTCTTT
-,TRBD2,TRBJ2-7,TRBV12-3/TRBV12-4,CASSLGLAEYEQYF,TGTGCCAGCAGCTTGGGACTAGCGGAATACGAGCAGTACTTC
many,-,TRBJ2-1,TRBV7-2,CASSSRQDYNEQFF,TGTGCCAGCAGCTCCCGGCAGGACTACAATGAGCAGTTCTTC
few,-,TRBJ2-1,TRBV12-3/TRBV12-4,CASNFGGTGDEQFF,TGTGCCAGCAATTTCGGAGGGACGGGGGATGAGCAGTTCTTC
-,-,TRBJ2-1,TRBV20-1,CSAHRISRRTRDNEQFF,TGCAGTGCTCACCGAATCTCCCGGCGGACCCGCGACAATGAGCAGTTCTTC
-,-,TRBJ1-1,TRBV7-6,CASSLARATEAFF,TGTGCCAGCAGCTTAGCGAGGGCCACTGAAGCTTTCTTT
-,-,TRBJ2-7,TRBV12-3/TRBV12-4,CASSDRLRLYEQYF,TGTGCCAGCAGTGACAGACTGAGACTCTACGAGCAGTACTTC
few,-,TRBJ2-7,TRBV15,CATSSVDSGAEQYF,TGTGCCACCAGCAGTGTGGATAGCGGTGCCGAGCAGTACTTC
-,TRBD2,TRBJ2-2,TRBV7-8,CASSPATSGVHQLFF,TGTGCCAGCAGCCCCGCCACTAGCGGAGTCCACCAGCTGTTTTTT
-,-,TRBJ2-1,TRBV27,CASSHTARNRLFNEQFF,TGTGCCAGCAGTCACACCGCGCGGAATCGGCTATTCAATGAGCAGTTCTTC
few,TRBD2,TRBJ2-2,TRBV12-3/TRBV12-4,CASIPGGGTGELFF,TGTGCCAGCATCCCTGGGGGGGGAACCGGGGAGCTGTTTTTT
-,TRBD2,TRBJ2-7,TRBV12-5,CASGFGTNYEQYF,TGTGCTAGTGGTTTCGGGACTAACTACGAGCAGTACTTC
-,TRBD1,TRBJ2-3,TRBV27,CASSPPPGQVPTDTQYF,TGTGCCAGCAGTCCGCCCCCAGGACAGGTCCCCACAGATACGCAGTATTTT
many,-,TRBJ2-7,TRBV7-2,CASSLGFREQYF,TGTGCCAGCAGCTTAGGATTCCGCGAGCAGTACTTC
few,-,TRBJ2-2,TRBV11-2,CATPRGGKVTGELFF,TGTGCCACTCCAAGAGGGGGGAAAGTTACCGGGGAGCTGTTTTTT
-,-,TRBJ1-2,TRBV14,CASSQDRGYGYTF,TGTGCCAGCAGCCAAGACAGGGGCTATGGCTACACCTTC
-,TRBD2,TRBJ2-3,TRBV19,CASAGLADLTDTQYF,TGTGCCAGTGCCGGACTAGCGGACCTCACAGATACGCAGTATTTT
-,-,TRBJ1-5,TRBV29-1,CSVEDGFNQPQHF,TGCAGCGTGGAGGACGGGTTCAATCAGCCCCAGCATTTT
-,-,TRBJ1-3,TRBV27,CASRPLGGGHSGNTIYF,TGTGCCAGCAGACCCCTGGGGGGGGGACACTCTGGAAACACCATATATTTT
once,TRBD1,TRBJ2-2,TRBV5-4,CASSGTGGDTGELFF,TGTGCCAGCAGTGGGACAGGGGGAGACACCGGGGAGCTGTTTTTT
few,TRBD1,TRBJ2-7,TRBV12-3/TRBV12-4,CASSLGTGTLYEQYF,TGTGCCAGCAGTTTAGGGACAGGGACCCTCTACGAGCAGTACTTC
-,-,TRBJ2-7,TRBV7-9,CASSPGSATEFAYEQYF,TGTGCCAGCAGCCCGGGGTCGGCGACGGAATTTGCCTACGAGCAGTACTTC
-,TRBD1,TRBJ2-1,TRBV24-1,CATSEGQGPYNEQFF,TGTGCCACCAGTGAAGGACAGGGGCCTTACAATGAGCAGTTCTTC
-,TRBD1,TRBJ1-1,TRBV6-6,CARSDPQGHHTEAFF,TGTGCCAGAAGTGATCCACAGGGGCATCACACTGAAGCTTTCTTT
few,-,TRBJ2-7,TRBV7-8,CASSLPDSLEQYF,TGTGCCAGCAGCTTGCCCGACAGTTTGGAGCAGTACTTC
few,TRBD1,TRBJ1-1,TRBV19,CASTDRGNTEAFF,TGTGCCAGTACAGACAGGGGGAACACTGAAGCTTTCTTT
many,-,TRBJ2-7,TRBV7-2,CASSNRDRRGEQYF,TGTGCCAGCAGCAACCGGGACCGGAGGGGCGAGCAGTACTTC
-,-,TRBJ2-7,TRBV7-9,CASSLGDSNEQYF,TGTGCCAGCAGCTTAGGCGATAGCAACGAGCAGTACTTC
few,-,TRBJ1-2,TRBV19,CASSIDSLPSTFYGYTF,TGTGCCAGTAGTATCGACAGTCTTCCCTCAACCTTCTATGGCTACACCTTC
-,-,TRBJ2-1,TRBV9,CASSVGGEQFF,TGTGCCAGCAGCGTAGGGGGCGAGCAGTTCTTC
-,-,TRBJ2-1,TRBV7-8,CASSLEGVGFSYNEQFF,TGTGCCAGCAGCTTAGAGGGGGTTGGGTTTTCCTACAATGAGCAGTTCTTC
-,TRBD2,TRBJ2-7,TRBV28,CASSLLAGGSFTYEQYF,TGTGCCAGCAGTTTGCTAGCGGGAGGGTCCTTCACCTACGAGCAGTACTTC
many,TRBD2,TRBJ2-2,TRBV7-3,CASSPFLAGATGELFF,TGTGCCAGCAGCCCCTTTCTAGCGGGGGCCACCGGGGAGCTGTTTTTT
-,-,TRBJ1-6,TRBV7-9,CASSLVRGDPPLHF,TGTGCCAGCAGCTTAGTACGCGGGGATCCACCCCTCCACTTT
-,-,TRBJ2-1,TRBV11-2,CASSLAGRGNEQFF,TGTGCCAGCAGCTTAGCCGGGAGAGGCAATGAGCAGTTCTTC